This T cell receptor (beta chain) was captured by sequencing in a study of radiation and T cells in renal cell carcinoma. Noted time point: blood 4 weeks post-SBRT, at nephrectomy. Treatment given: 15 Gy SBRT to primary tumor, nephrectomy 4 weeks later. Nephrectomy followed 15 Gy stereotactic body radiation by 4 weeks. Radiation-treated patients gave blood at baseline, week 2 and week 4. Repertoires were generated with immunoSEQ multiplex PCR, while TCRdb's copy carries only in-frame clones and drops some. The profile shows about 43,000 clones, roughly 80% of them singletons. The sample consisted of blood, taken from a patient whose treatment included radiotherapy and nephrectomy. The receptor was isolated from a woman aged 70-85 years with renal cell carcinoma.

The CDR3 bases are TGTGCCAGTAGTGACGTGATGAACACTGAAGCTTTCTTT. This gives the protein CASSDVMNTEAFF. V and J are TRBV19 and TRBJ1-1; D remains unclear. The germline V and J ends were trimmed by 5 bases and 0 bases, with 7 bases remaining between them. CDR1 LNHDA and CDR2 SQIVND come from the germline V gene (reference sequence). The CDR3 has 13 amino acids. Full variable domain (missing parts from reference TRBV19 and TRBJ1-1): DGGITQSPKYLFRKEGQNVTLSCEQNLNHDAMYWYRQDPGQGLRLIYYSQIVNDFQKGDIAEGYSVSREKKESFPLTVTSAQKNPTAFYLCASSDVMNTEAFFGQGTRLTVV.